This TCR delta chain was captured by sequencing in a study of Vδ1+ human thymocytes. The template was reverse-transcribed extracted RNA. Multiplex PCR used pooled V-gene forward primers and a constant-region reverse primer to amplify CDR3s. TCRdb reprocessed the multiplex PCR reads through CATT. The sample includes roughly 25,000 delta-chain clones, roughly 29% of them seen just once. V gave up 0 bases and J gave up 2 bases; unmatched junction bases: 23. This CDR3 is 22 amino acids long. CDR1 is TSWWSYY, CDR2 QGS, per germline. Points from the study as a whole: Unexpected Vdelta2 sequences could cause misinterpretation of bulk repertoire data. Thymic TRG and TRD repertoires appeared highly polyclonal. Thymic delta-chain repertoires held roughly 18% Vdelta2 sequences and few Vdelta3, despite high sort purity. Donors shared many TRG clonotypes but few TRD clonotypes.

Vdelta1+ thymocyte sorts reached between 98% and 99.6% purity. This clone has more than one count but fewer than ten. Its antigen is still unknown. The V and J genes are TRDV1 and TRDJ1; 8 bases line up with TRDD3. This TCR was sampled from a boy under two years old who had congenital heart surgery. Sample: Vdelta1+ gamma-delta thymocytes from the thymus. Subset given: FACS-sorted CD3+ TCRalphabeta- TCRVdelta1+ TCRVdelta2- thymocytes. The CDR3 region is CALGELIASLRPGGPPTDKLIF. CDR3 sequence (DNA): TGTGCTCTTGGGGAACTTATTGCCTCCCTTCGCCCTGGGGGACCCCCGACCGATAAACTCATCTTT.